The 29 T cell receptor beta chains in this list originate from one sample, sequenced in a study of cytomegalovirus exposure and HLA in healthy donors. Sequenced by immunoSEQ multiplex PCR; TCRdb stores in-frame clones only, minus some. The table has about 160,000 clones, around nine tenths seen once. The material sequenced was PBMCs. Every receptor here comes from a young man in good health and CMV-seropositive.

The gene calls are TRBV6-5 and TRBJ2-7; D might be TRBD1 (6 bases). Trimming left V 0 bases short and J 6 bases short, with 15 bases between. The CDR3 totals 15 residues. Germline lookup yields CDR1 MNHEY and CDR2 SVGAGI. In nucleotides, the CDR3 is TGTGCCAGCAGTTACTCGGCCCAGGCAGGGGCCGAGCAGTACTTC. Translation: CASSYSAQAGAEQYF.

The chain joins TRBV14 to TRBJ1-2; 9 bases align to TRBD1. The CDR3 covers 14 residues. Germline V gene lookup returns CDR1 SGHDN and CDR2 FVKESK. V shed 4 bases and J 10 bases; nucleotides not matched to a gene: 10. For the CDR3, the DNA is TGTGCCAGCAGCCTACAAGAAGGGACAGGGTCCTACACCTTC. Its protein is CASSLQEGTGSYTF.

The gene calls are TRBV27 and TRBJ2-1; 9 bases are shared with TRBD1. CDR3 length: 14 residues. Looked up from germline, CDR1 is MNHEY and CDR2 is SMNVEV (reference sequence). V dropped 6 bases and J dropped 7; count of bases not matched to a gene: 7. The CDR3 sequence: CASSSGTGSNEQFF. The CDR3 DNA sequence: TGTGCCAGCAGCTCGGGGACAGGGAGTAATGAGCAGTTCTTC.

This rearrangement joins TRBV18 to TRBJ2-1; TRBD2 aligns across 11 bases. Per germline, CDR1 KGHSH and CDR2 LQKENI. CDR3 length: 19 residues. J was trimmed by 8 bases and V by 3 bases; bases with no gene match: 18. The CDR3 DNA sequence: TGTGCCAGCTCACCCTCCTTCTGGGGGCTAGCGGGAGGAAGGGATGAGCAGTTCTTC. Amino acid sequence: CASSPSFWGLAGGRDEQFF. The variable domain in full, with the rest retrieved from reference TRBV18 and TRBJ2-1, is NAGVMQNPRHLVRRRGQEARLRCSPMKGHSHVYWYRQLPEEGLKFMVYLQKENIIDESGMPKERFSAEFPKEGPSILRIQQVVRGDSAAYFCASSPSFWGLAGGRDEQFFGPGTRLTVL.

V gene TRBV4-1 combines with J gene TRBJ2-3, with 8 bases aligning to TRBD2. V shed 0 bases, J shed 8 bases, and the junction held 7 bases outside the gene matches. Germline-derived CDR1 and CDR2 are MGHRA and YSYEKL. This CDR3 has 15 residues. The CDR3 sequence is CASSQEWTSSGTQYF. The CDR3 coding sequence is TGCGCCAGCAGCCAAGAGTGGACTAGCAGTGGTACGCAGTATTTT.

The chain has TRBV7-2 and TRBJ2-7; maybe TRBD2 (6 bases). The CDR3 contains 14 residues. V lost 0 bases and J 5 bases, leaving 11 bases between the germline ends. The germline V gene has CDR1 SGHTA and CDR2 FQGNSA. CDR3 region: CASSLALASNEQYF. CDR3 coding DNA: TGTGCCAGCAGCTTAGCTCTAGCGAGTAACGAGCAGTACTTC.

Here the CDR3 reads CASRVGDRGSNTEAFF. CDR3 in DNA: TGTGCCAGTAGGGTAGGGGACAGGGGTTCCAACACTGAAGCTTTCTTT. J is TRBJ1-1 and V is TRBV19; 10 bases line up with TRBD1. Germline values: CDR1 LNHDA, CDR2 SQIVND (reference sequence). V gave up 6 bases and J gave up 2 bases; unmatched junction bases: 9. The CDR3 spans 16 residues.

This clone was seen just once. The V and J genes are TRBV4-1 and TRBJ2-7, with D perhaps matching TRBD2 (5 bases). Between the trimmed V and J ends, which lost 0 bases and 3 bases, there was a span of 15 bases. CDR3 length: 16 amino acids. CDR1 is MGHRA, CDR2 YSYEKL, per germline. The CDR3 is CASSQDIAGMLYEQYF. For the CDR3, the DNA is TGCGCCAGCAGCCAAGATATTGCCGGGATGCTCTACGAGCAGTACTTC.

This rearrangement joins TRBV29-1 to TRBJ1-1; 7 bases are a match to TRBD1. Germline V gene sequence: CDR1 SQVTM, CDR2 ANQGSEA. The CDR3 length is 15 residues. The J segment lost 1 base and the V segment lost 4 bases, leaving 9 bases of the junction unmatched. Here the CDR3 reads CSVVRTGQENTEAFF. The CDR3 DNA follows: TGCAGCGTTGTCCGGACCGGACAGGAGAACACTGAAGCTTTCTTT. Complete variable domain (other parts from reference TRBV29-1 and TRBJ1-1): SAVISQKPSRDICQRGTSLTIQCQVDSQVTMMFWYRQQPGQSLTLIATANQGSEATYESGFVIDKFPISRPNLTFSTLTVSNMSPEDSSIYLCSVVRTGQENTEAFFGQGTRLTVV.

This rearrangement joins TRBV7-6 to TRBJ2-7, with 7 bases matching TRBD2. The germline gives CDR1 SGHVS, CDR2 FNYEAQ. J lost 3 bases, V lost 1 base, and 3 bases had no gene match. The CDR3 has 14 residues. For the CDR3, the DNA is TGTGCCAGCAGCTTAGTTACGGGGGGCTACGAGCAGTACTTC. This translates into CASSLVTGGYEQYF.

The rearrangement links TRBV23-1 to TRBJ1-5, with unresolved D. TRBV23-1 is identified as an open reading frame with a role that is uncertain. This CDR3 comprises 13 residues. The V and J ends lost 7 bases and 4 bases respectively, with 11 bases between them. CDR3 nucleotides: TGCGCCAGCATTGCCCAGAGGAATCAGCCCCAGCATTTT. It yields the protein CASIAQRNQPQHF.

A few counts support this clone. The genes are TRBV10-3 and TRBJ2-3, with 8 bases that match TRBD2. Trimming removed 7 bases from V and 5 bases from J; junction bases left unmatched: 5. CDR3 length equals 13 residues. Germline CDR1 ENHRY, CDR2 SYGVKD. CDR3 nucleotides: TGTGCCATCAAGACTAGCGATGGAGATACGCAGTATTTT. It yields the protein CAIKTSDGDTQYF.

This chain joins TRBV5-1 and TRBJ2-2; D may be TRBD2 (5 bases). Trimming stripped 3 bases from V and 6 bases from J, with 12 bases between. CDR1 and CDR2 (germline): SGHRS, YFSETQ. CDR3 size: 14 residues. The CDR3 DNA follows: TGCGCCAGCAGCTCCCTTGAGGGCGCCGGGGAGCTGTTTTTT. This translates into CASSSLEGAGELFF.

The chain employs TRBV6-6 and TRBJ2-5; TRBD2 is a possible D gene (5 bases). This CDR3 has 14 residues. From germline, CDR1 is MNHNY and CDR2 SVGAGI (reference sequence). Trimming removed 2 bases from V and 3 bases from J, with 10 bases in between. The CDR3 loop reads CASSYGGREETQYF. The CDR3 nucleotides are TGTGCCAGCAGTTACGGAGGCCGGGAAGAGACCCAGTACTTC.

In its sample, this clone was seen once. CDR3 coding DNA: TGCGCCAGCAGCGAGGACAGGGGCAGCACAGATACGCAGTATTTT. Translated: CASSEDRGSTDTQYF. The gene calls are TRBV5-1 and TRBJ2-3, with TRBD1 matching 9 bases. Germline V gene sequence: CDR1 SGHRS, CDR2 YFSETQ. With V trimmed by 4 bases and J by 0 bases, 3 bases remained unmatched. The CDR3 sequence is 15 residues long.

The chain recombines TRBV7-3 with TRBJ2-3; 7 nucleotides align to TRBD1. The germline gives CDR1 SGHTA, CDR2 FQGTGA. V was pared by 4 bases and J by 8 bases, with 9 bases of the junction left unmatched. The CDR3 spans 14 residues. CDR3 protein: CASSSNYRGSTQYF. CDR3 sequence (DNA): TGTGCCAGCAGCTCCAACTACAGGGGTAGTACGCAGTATTTT.

The CDR3 is CASRMGSRTTGELFF. The CDR3 DNA is TGTGCCAGTAGGATGGGCAGCCGAACAACCGGGGAGCTGTTTTTT. V is TRBV19 and J is TRBJ2-2; D uncertain. The germline V and J ends were trimmed by 6 bases and 5 bases, with 16 bases remaining between them. CDR1 and CDR2 from the germline V gene are LNHDA and SQIVND (reference sequence). The CDR3 sequence is 15 residues long.

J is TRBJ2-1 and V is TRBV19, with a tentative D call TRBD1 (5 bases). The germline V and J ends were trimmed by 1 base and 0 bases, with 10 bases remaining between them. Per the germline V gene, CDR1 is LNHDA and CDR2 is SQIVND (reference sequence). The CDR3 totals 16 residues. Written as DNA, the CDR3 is TGTGCCAGTAGTATAGGTTTAGGGGCCTCCTACAATGAGCAGTTCTTC. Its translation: CASSIGLGASYNEQFF.

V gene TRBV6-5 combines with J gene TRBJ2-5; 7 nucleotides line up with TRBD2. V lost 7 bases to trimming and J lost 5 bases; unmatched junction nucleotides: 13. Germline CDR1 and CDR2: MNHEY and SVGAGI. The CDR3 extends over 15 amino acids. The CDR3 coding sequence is TGTGCCAGCAAGTCGGGGTCTAGCGGCCTCGAGACCCAGTACTTC. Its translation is CASKSGSSGLETQYF.

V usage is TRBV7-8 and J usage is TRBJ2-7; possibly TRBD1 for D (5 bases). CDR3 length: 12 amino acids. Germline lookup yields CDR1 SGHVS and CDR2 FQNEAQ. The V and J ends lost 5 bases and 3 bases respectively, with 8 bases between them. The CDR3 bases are TGTGCCAGCAGCGTAGACAGCTACGAGCAGTACTTC. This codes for CASSVDSYEQYF.

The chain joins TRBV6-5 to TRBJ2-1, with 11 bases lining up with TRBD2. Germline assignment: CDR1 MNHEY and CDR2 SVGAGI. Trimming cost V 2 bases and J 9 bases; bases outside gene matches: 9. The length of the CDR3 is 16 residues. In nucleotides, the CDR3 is TGTGCCAGCAGTTACCGAACTAGCGGGAGAGGGCTTGAGCAGTTCTTC. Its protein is CASSYRTSGRGLEQFF.

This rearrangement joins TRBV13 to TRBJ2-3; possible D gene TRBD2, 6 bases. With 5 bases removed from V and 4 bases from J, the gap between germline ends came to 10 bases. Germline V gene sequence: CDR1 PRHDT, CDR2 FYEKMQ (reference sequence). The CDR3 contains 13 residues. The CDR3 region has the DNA TGTGCCAGCAGCACCAGACTAGCAGATACGCAGTATTTT. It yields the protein CASSTRLADTQYF.

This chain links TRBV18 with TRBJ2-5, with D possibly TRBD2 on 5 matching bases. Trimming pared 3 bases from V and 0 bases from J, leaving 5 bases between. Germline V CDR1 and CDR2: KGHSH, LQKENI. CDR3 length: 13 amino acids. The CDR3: CASSPTNQETQYF. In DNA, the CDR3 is TGTGCCAGCTCACCGACTAACCAAGAGACCCAGTACTTC.

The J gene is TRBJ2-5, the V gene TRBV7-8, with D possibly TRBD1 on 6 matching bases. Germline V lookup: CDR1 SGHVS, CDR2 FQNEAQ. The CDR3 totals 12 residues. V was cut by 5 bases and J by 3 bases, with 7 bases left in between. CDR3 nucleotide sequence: TGTGCCAGCAGCCGACAGGAAGAGACCCAGTACTTC. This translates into CASSRQEETQYF.

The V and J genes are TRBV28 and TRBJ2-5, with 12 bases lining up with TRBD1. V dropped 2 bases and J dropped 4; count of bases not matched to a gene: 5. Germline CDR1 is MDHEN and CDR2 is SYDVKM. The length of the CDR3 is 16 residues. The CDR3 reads CASSLRGTGGIETQYF. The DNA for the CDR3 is TGTGCCAGCAGTTTACGAGGGACAGGGGGCATAGAGACCCAGTACTTC.

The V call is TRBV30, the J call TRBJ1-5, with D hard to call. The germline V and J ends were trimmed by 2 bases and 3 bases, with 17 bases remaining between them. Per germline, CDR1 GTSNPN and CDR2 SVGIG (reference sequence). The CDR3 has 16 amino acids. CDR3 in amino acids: CAWSPGDSGFNQPQHF. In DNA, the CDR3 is TGTGCCTGGAGTCCCGGTGATAGCGGATTCAATCAGCCCCAGCATTTT.

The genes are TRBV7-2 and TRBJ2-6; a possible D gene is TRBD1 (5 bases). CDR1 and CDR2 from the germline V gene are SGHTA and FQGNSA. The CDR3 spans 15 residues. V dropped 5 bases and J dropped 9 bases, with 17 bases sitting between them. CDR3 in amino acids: CASSPPWGEDNVLTF. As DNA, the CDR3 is TGTGCCAGCAGCCCCCCATGGGGCGAGGACAACGTCCTGACTTTC.

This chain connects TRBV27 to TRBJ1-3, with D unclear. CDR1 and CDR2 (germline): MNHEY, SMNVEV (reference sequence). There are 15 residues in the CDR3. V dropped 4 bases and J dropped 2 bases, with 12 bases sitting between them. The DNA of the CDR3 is TGTGCCAGCAGTTCGAGGGCTGGTACTGGAAACACCATATATTTT. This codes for CASSSRAGTGNTIYF.

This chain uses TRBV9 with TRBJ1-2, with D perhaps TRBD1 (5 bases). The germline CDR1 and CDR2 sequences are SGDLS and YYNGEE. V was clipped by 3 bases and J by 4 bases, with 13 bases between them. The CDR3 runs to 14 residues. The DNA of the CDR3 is TGTGCCAGCAGCGGACAGAGTACACGCTATGGCTACACCTTC. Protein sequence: CASSGQSTRYGYTF. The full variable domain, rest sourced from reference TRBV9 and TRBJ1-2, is DSGVTQTPKHLITATGQRVTLRCSPRSGDLSVYWYQQSLDQGLQFLIQYYNGEERAKGNILERFSAQQFPDLHSELNLSSLELGDSALYFCASSGQSTRYGYTFGSGTRLTVV.